This entry describes one T cell receptor (beta chain). Data came from immunoSEQ multiplex PCR; TCRdb stores just in-frame clones and leaves some out. The sample carries about 70,000 clones, around 92% recorded once. This sample stems from a study of T cell changes during pregnancy in multiple sclerosis. This CDR3 region has 14 residues. J was trimmed by 6 bases and V by 4 bases; bases with no gene match: 5. Per the germline V gene, CDR1 is SGHTA and CDR2 is FQGNSA. The origin of this receptor is a female donor in good health, enrolled as a control in a pregnancy study. The J gene is TRBJ2-1, the V gene TRBV7-2; the match to TRBD1 covers 8 bases. Source: CD8+ T cells from peripheral blood mononuclear cells, taken in the third trimester of pregnancy. Here the CDR3 DNA reads TGTGCCAGCAGCTCCGGACAGGGCGGCAATGAGCAGTTCTTC. Amino acids: CASSSGQGGNEQFF.